This T cell receptor (beta chain) comes out of a study of beta chain features in type 1 diabetes. Across the study: Across all samples, approximately 99 million sorted cells were examined. General study results and limits: In all four CD4+ subsets, TCRB CDR3 length was significantly, moderately reduced in type 1 diabetes. Sampled from patients, naive, central memory and Treg TCRB repertoires appeared more similar than those sampled from healthy donors.

Every isolated RNA sample was fully reverse transcribed, so sequencing captured expressed TCRB transcripts. The method was immunoSEQ multiplex PCR; TCRdb's version includes in-frame clones alone and lacks a portion of them. The sample comprises about 180,000 clones, less than 9.5% of which are singletons, and roughly 0.97% rests with the top ten. Concerning this clone: What it recognizes is unknown.

By way of CD45RO/CCR7/CD25/CD127/CD95/CD27, the CD4+ regulatory, stem cell-like memory, central memory and naive cells were sorted. The ends were cut back, 4 bases at V and 0 bases at J, with 9 bases in the middle. The CDR3 is 14 residues long. Germline loops: CDR1 SGHTA, CDR2 FQGTGA. The clonotype originates from a middle-aged woman with type 1 diabetes. This chain uses TRBV7-3 with TRBJ1-1, with D possibly matching TRBD1 (6 bases). The sample taken for sequencing was central memory CD4+ T cells from blood. The CDR3 sequence is CASSSGQMNTEAFF. DNA for the CDR3: TGTGCCAGCAGCTCAGGACAGATGAACACTGAAGCTTTCTTT. Supplemented by reference TRBV7-3 and TRBJ1-1, the full variable domain reads GAGVSQTPSNKVTEKGKYVELRCDPISGHTALYWYRQSLGQGPEFLIYFQGTGAADDSGLPNDRFFAVRPEGSVSTLKIQRTERGDSAVYLCASSSGQMNTEAFFGQGTRLTVV.